A selection of T cell receptor beta chains follows, all from one sample in a study of blood T cell dynamics during melanoma immunotherapy. Using immunoSEQ multiplex PCR, the repertoire was profiled, and TCRdb retains in-frame clones only, with some absent. This table has about 15,000 clones, 85% appearing once. Source: blood, taken from a patient treated with checkpoint blockade. These receptors came from a human donor with melanoma. Each CDR3 is given with its conserved first and last residue. A D gene is named only where the DNA matches it firmly. Expanded clones get a size class; other rows say once, few or many, or leave the size out.

abundance | d_gene | j_gene | v_gene | CDR3aa | CDR3nt
NA | TRBD1 | TRBJ2-7 | TRBV19 | CASSIEGTDNYEQYF | TGTGCCAGTAGTATAGAAGGGACAGACAACTACGAGCAGTACTTC
NA | NA | TRBJ2-1 | TRBV14 | CASSRVQISYNEQFF | TGTGCCAGCAGCCGGGTACAGATCTCCTACAATGAGCAGTTCTTC
NA | NA | TRBJ2-5 | TRBV7-8 | CASREEVGETQYF | TGTGCCAGCAGGGAGGAGGTAGGGGAGACCCAGTACTTC
NA | TRBD1 | TRBJ1-5 | TRBV6-5 | CASSSWDSPQHF | TGTGCCAGCAGTTCATGGGACAGCCCTCAGCATTTT
NA | NA | TRBJ1-4 | TRBV18 | CASSPRDFNEKLFF | TGTGCCAGCTCACCCAGGGATTTTAATGAAAAACTGTTTTTT
NA | NA | TRBJ2-7 | TRBV5-1 | CASSLGTKGVVGEQYF | TGCGCCAGCAGCTTGGGGACCAAAGGTGTGGTAGGCGAGCAGTACTTC
NA | NA | TRBJ1-5 | TRBV2 | CASSDVQMGYQPQHF | TGTGCCAGCAGTGATGTCCAGATGGGGTATCAGCCCCAGCATTTT
NA | NA | TRBJ2-7 | TRBV2 | CASSEAAARNYEQYF | TGTGCCAGCAGTGAAGCGGCAGCACGGAACTACGAGCAGTACTTC
NA | TRBD2 | TRBJ2-7 | TRBV11-2 | CASSRTSGGAYEQYF | TGTGCCAGCAGCCGAACTAGCGGGGGGGCCTACGAGCAGTACTTC
NA | TRBD1 | TRBJ2-2 | TRBV27 | CASSPDRGGTGELFF | TGTGCCAGCAGTCCGGACAGGGGAGGCACCGGGGAGCTGTTTTTT
NA | TRBD1 | TRBJ2-5 | TRBV30 | CAWSVRGQVATQYF | TGTGCCTGGAGTGTACGGGGACAGGTAGCTACCCAGTACTTC
NA | NA | TRBJ2-7 | TRBV7-2 | CASSLGVNYEQYF | TGTGCCAGCAGCTTAGGAGTGAACTACGAGCAGTACTTC
NA | NA | TRBJ2-1 | TRBV5-1 | CASSLVAGFGNEQFF | TGCGCCAGCAGCTTGGTAGCAGGGTTTGGTAATGAGCAGTTCTTC
NA | NA | TRBJ1-6 | TRBV4-2 | CASSQDPSTRFINSPLHF | TGTGCCAGCAGCCAAGATCCTTCGACAAGGTTTATTAATTCACCCCTCCACTTT
NA | TRBD2 | TRBJ2-3 | TRBV30 | CAWSVLAGGLDTQYF | TGTGCCTGGAGTGTACTGGCGGGGGGTCTGGATACGCAGTATTTT
once | NA | TRBJ1-1 | TRBV18 | CASSPARGGMNTEAFF | TGTGCCAGCTCACCAGCCAGGGGCGGGATGAACACTGAAGCTTTCTTT
NA | NA | TRBJ1-5 | TRBV2 | CASRGEGIQPQHF | TGTGCCAGCAGGGGAGAGGGAATTCAGCCCCAGCATTTT
NA | NA | TRBJ2-3 | TRBV5-3 | CARSKGRRGQDTQYF | TGTGCCAGAAGCAAGGGCAGGAGGGGACAGGATACGCAGTATTTT
NA | TRBD2 | TRBJ2-7 | TRBV28 | CASIPRAGGSYEQYF | TGTGCCAGCATCCCTAGGGCGGGGGGGTCCTACGAGCAGTACTTC
few | NA | TRBJ1-4 | TRBV2 | CASSPDSGGKLFF | TGTGCCAGCAGTCCTGACAGCGGGGGAAAACTGTTTTTT
NA | NA | TRBJ1-5 | TRBV15 | CATSRDKGLGQLQHF | TGTGCCACCAGCAGAGATAAGGGTCTAGGTCAGCTCCAGCATTTT
NA | NA | TRBJ2-3 | TRBV5-6 | CASSPGLQDTDTQYF | TGTGCCAGCAGCCCGGGACTGCAGGACACAGATACGCAGTATTTT
NA | NA | TRBJ1-2 | TRBV18 | CASSGGPVFYGYTF | TGTGCCAGCTCGGGGGGACCCGTGTTCTATGGCTACACCTTC
NA | TRBD1 | TRBJ1-2 | TRBV5-6 | CASSLDTGVAYYGYTF | TGTGCCAGCAGCTTGGATACAGGGGTAGCATACTATGGCTACACCTTC
NA | NA | TRBJ2-7 | TRBV6-6 | CASSYPRGSVEQYF | TGTGCCAGCAGTTACCCTCGGGGATCTGTCGAGCAGTACTTC
NA | NA | TRBJ1-2 | TRBV5-1 | CASSQGLYGYTF | TGCGCCAGCAGTCAAGGGCTATATGGCTACACCTTC
few | NA | TRBJ1-1 | TRBV19 | CASSIATNTEAFF | TGTGCCAGTAGTATAGCAACGAACACTGAAGCTTTCTTT
NA | NA | TRBJ2-6 | TRBV11-3 | CASSLGGSGANVLTF | TGTGCCAGCAGCTTAGGAGGGTCAGGGGCCAACGTCCTGACTTTC
NA | NA | TRBJ1-6 | TRBV6-1 | CASSALGNPPPLHF | TGTGCCAGCAGTGCCTTAGGGAATCCGCCACCCCTCCACTTT
NA | TRBD2 | TRBJ2-3 | TRBV6-1 | CATTRRGGSGTQYF | TGTGCCACCACCCGGCGGGGGGGCTCAGGGACGCAGTATTTT
NA | TRBD2 | TRBJ2-1 | TRBV7-3 | CASSPPRVAGVYNEQFF | TGTGCCAGCAGCCCCCCGCGGGTAGCGGGGGTTTACAATGAGCAGTTCTTC
NA | TRBD2 | TRBJ2-3 | TRBV5-1 | CASSFTSGGRADTQYF | TGCGCCAGCAGCTTTACTAGCGGGGGGAGGGCAGATACGCAGTATTTT
once | TRBD1 | TRBJ1-4 | TRBV7-9 | CASSLGQVNEKLFF | TGTGCCAGCAGCCTCGGACAGGTCAATGAAAAACTGTTTTTT
once | NA | TRBJ1-5 | TRBV5-4 | CASSQPFGRPQHF | TGCGCCAGCAGCCAACCATTCGGCAGGCCCCAGCATTTT
NA | NA | TRBJ2-5 | TRBV29-1 | CSAVGRGETQYF | TGCAGCGCCGTTGGAAGGGGTGAGACCCAGTACTTC
NA | NA | TRBJ1-2 | TRBV7-2 | CASSLGGNYGYTF | TGTGCCAGCAGCTTAGGAGGGAACTATGGCTACACCTTC
NA | TRBD1 | TRBJ2-7 | TRBV14 | CASSHRGLRSYEQYF | TGTGCCAGCAGCCACAGGGGGCTCAGGTCCTACGAGCAGTACTTC
NA | TRBD1 | TRBJ2-2 | TRBV9 | CASSTQGAATGELFF | TGTGCCAGCAGCACCCAGGGGGCGGCCACCGGGGAGCTGTTTTTT
NA | NA | TRBJ2-5 | TRBV11-3 | CASSLDRETQYF | TGTGCCAGCAGCTTAGACCGGGAGACCCAGTACTTC
NA | TRBD2 | TRBJ2-7 | TRBV11-2 | CASSSSGGYSYEQYF | TGTGCCAGCAGCTCCAGCGGGGGTTACTCCTACGAGCAGTACTTC
NA | NA | TRBJ1-2 | TRBV27 | CASSRQGRNYGYTF | TGTGCCAGCAGTCGCCAGGGGCGTAACTATGGCTACACCTTC
few | NA | TRBJ2-5 | TRBV11-2 | CASSLVRETQYF | TGTGCCAGCAGCTTAGTTCGAGAGACCCAGTACTTC
NA | TRBD1 | TRBJ2-3 | TRBV18 | CASSPPDRRSTDTQYF | TGTGCCAGCTCACCTCCGGACAGGAGAAGCACAGATACGCAGTATTTT
NA | NA | TRBJ1-5 | TRBV2 | CASSDRSSNQPQHF | TGTGCCAGCAGTGACCGGAGTAGCAATCAGCCCCAGCATTTT
few | NA | TRBJ1-5 | TRBV4-2 | CASSHLARSNQPQHF | TGTGCCAGCAGCCACCTTGCCAGAAGCAATCAGCCCCAGCATTTT
NA | TRBD2 | TRBJ2-1 | TRBV6-5 | CASSYSKTSGGNEQFF | TGTGCCAGCAGTTACTCGAAAACTAGCGGGGGGAATGAGCAGTTCTTC
NA | NA | TRBJ2-7 | TRBV7-9 | CASSQDTEQYF | TGCGCCAGCAGCCAAGATACCGAGCAGTACTTC
NA | TRBD2 | TRBJ2-3 | TRBV5-4 | CASSRPGGSTDTQYF | TGTGCCAGCAGCCGCCCGGGGGGGAGCACAGATACGCAGTATTTT
NA | NA | TRBJ2-7 | TRBV6-1 | CASSEARDTAYEQYF | TGTGCCAGCAGTGAAGCACGAGACACTGCCTACGAGCAGTACTTC
NA | NA | TRBJ2-5 | TRBV7-9 | CASSLGTLKETQYF | TGTGCCAGCAGCCTCGGGACTCTAAAAGAGACCCAGTACTTC